A selection of T cell receptor beta chains follows, all from one sample in a study of identical twins. TCRdb re-derived calls from the 5' RACE reads in MiXCR, one entry per CDR3 protein. The sample records around 370,000 distinct CDR3 sequences, approximately 10% being singletons. Input material: naive T cells sorted from blood. All receptors derive from a woman in her forties or fifties in good health. CDR3s include the opening cysteine and the closing phenylalanine or tryptophan. A D gene is named only where the DNA matches it firmly. The size field is filled for only some rows; it gives once, few, many or a size class.

length: 14
D: TRBD1
J: TRBJ2-1
V: TRBV10-3
size: many
CDR3: CAIKSGQSGNEQFF
DNA: TGTGCCATCAAGTCGGGACAGTCCGGCAATGAGCAGTTCTTC

length: 14
D: -
J: TRBJ1-4
V: TRBV19
size: many
CDR3: CASSIVLRGEKLFF
DNA: TGTGCCAGTAGTATAGTGTTGAGGGGTGAAAAACTGTTTTTT

length: 18
D: TRBD1
J: TRBJ2-1
V: TRBV12-3/TRBV12-4
size: -
CDR3: CASKPPGQGAFTYNEQFF
DNA: TGTGCCAGCAAACCTCCGGGCCAGGGGGCATTCACCTACAATGAGCAGTTCTTC

length: 14
D: -
J: TRBJ2-7
V: TRBV27
size: few
CDR3: CASSSIRGSYEQYF
DNA: TGTGCCAGCAGTTCTATTCGCGGCTCCTACGAGCAGTACTTC

length: 14
D: TRBD1
J: TRBJ1-2
V: TRBV3-1
size: -
CDR3: CASSQWTGEDGYTF
DNA: TGTGCCAGCAGCCAATGGACAGGGGAAGATGGCTACACCTTC

length: 17
D: TRBD2
J: TRBJ2-3
V: TRBV27
size: -
CDR3: CASPTGGLAGITDTQYF
DNA: TGTGCCAGCCCAACAGGGGGACTAGCGGGAATCACAGATACGCAGTATTTT

length: 13
D: -
J: TRBJ2-4
V: TRBV20-1
size: many
CDR3: CSARTDTDGIQYF
DNA: TGCAGTGCTAGAACTGATACTGATGGCATTCAGTACTTC

length: 11
D: -
J: TRBJ2-2
V: TRBV14
size: few
CDR3: CASSQARELFF
DNA: TGTGCCAGCAGCCAAGCGCGGGAGCTGTTTTTT

length: 13
D: TRBD2
J: TRBJ2-7
V: TRBV27
size: -
CDR3: CASRIAGKGEQYF
DNA: TGTGCCAGCAGAATAGCGGGAAAGGGCGAGCAGTACTTC

length: 15
D: TRBD1
J: TRBJ2-3
V: TRBV24-1
size: -
CDR3: CATSERQGPTDTQYF
DNA: TGTGCCACCAGTGAGCGACAGGGCCCCACAGATACGCAGTATTTT

length: 17
D: -
J: TRBJ2-7
V: TRBV21-1
size: -
CDR3: CASSHPSTSGRRYEQYF
DNA: TGTGCCAGCTCACACCCCTCAACAAGCGGGAGGAGATACGAGCAGTACTTC

length: 12
D: -
J: TRBJ1-2
V: TRBV6-5
size: -
CDR3: CASSWEGNGYTF
DNA: TGTGCCAGCAGTTGGGAGGGTAACGGCTACACCTTC

length: 16
D: -
J: TRBJ2-7
V: TRBV19
size: -
CDR3: CASSFQLALTYHEQYF
DNA: TGTGCCAGTAGTTTCCAACTAGCCCTAACTTACCACGAGCAGTACTTC

length: 15
D: -
J: TRBJ1-5
V: TRBV5-1
size: -
CDR3: CASSHDNTVGQPQHF
DNA: TGCGCCAGCAGCCACGATAACACGGTCGGACAGCCCCAGCATTTT

length: 16
D: TRBD1
J: TRBJ2-7
V: TRBV20-1
size: -
CDR3: CTPLHEGTEPSYEQYF
DNA: TGCACCCCACTACACGAGGGGACAGAGCCCTCCTACGAGCAGTACTTC

length: 13
D: -
J: TRBJ2-7
V: TRBV12-3/TRBV12-4
size: -
CDR3: CASSTGGPYEQYF
DNA: TGTGCCAGCAGTACCGGGGGCCCCTACGAGCAGTACTTC

length: 14
D: -
J: TRBJ1-1
V: TRBV5-6
size: few
CDR3: CASRVRFRDTEAFF
DNA: TGTGCCAGCAGGGTCCGTTTCCGCGACACTGAAGCTTTCTTT

length: 13
D: -
J: TRBJ2-7
V: TRBV29-1
size: many
CDR3: CSVEPPGTYEQYF
DNA: TGCAGCGTTGAACCCCCAGGGACCTACGAGCAGTACTTC

length: 10
D: TRBD1
J: TRBJ2-4
V: TRBV29-1
size: few
CDR3: CSVVRDRQYF
DNA: TGCAGCGTCGTGCGGGACAGGCAGTACTTC

length: 15
D: TRBD2
J: TRBJ2-1
V: TRBV27
size: once
CDR3: CAAREGGLSYNEQFF
DNA: TGTGCCGCCAGGGAGGGAGGGTTGTCATACAATGAGCAGTTCTTC

length: 17
D: TRBD1
J: TRBJ1-1
V: TRBV4-1
size: -
CDR3: CASSPRTGVGMNTEAFF
DNA: TGCGCCAGCAGCCCCCGGACAGGGGTTGGCATGAACACTGAAGCTTTCTTT

length: 12
D: TRBD2
J: TRBJ2-1
V: TRBV2
size: many
CDR3: CASRGTNYEQFF
DNA: TGTGCCAGCAGAGGGACTAACTATGAGCAGTTCTTC

length: 15
D: TRBD2
J: TRBJ2-7
V: TRBV30
size: -
CDR3: CAWRSGTRRRDEQYF
DNA: TGTGCCTGGAGGTCCGGGACTAGAAGGCGCGACGAGCAGTACTTC

length: 14
D: -
J: TRBJ2-4
V: TRBV5-1
size: -
CDR3: CASSPEGSTNIQYF
DNA: TGCGCCAGCAGCCCTGAAGGGTCGACCAACATTCAGTACTTC

length: 12
D: TRBD2
J: TRBJ2-1
V: TRBV3-1
size: few
CDR3: CASSQASGREFF
DNA: TGTGCCAGCAGCCAAGCTAGCGGGAGGGAGTTCTTC

length: 14
D: -
J: TRBJ1-5
V: TRBV5-1
size: few
CDR3: CASSSEGSNQPQHF
DNA: TGCGCCAGCAGCTCGGAGGGAAGCAATCAGCCCCAGCATTTT

length: 13
D: TRBD1
J: TRBJ2-7
V: TRBV20-1
size: -
CDR3: CRAKYRGSYEQYF
DNA: TGCAGAGCAAAATACAGGGGATCCTACGAGCAGTACTTC

length: 17
D: TRBD2
J: TRBJ2-2
V: TRBV11-3
size: many
CDR3: CASSLSLAGANTGELFF
DNA: TGTGCCAGCAGCTTAAGTCTAGCGGGGGCGAACACCGGGGAGCTGTTTTTT

length: 16
D: TRBD1
J: TRBJ1-1
V: TRBV5-1
size: many
CDR3: CASSPYGQGENTEAFF
DNA: TGCGCCAGCAGCCCCTACGGACAGGGAGAGAACACTGAAGCTTTCTTT

length: 13
D: -
J: TRBJ2-3
V: TRBV7-9
size: many
CDR3: CASSLDATDTQYF
DNA: TGTGCCAGCAGCTTGGACGCTACAGATACGCAGTATTTT

length: 12
D: -
J: TRBJ2-7
V: TRBV10-3
size: many
CDR3: CAISPGAYEQYF
DNA: TGTGCCATCAGTCCCGGCGCCTACGAGCAGTACTTC

length: 14
D: -
J: TRBJ2-1
V: TRBV2
size: many
CDR3: CASTPDAARDEQFF
DNA: TGTGCCAGCACCCCGGACGCGGCGCGGGATGAGCAGTTCTTC

length: 15
D: -
J: TRBJ2-2
V: TRBV15
size: few
CDR3: CATSPGSLNTGELFF
DNA: TGTGCCACCAGCCCGGGATCCCTAAACACCGGGGAGCTGTTTTTT

length: 16
D: -
J: TRBJ1-1
V: TRBV12-5
size: -
CDR3: CASGFLAGPPNTEAFF
DNA: TGTGCTAGTGGTTTTTTAGCGGGCCCTCCGAACACTGAAGCTTTCTTT

length: 14
D: -
J: TRBJ2-7
V: TRBV12-3/TRBV12-4
size: -
CDR3: CASSFFSAGREQYF
DNA: TGTGCCAGCAGTTTTTTCAGTGCAGGTAGAGAGCAGTACTTC

length: 15
D: -
J: TRBJ2-7
V: TRBV6-5
size: -
CDR3: CASSYRSGHSYEQYF
DNA: TGTGCCAGCAGTTACCGGAGCGGGCACTCCTACGAGCAGTACTTC

length: 15
D: TRBD2
J: TRBJ2-5
V: TRBV14
size: -
CDR3: CASSQLAGIQETQYF
DNA: TGTGCCAGCAGCCAACTAGCGGGGATACAAGAGACCCAGTACTTC

length: 14
D: -
J: TRBJ2-5
V: TRBV29-1
size: -
CDR3: CSGYTMRGSQTQYF
DNA: TGCAGCGGATATACTATGAGGGGGAGTCAGACCCAGTACTTC

length: 16
D: TRBD2
J: TRBJ2-1
V: TRBV14
size: few
CDR3: CASSLVAGIYHNEQFF
DNA: TGTGCCAGCAGCCTTGTAGCGGGAATATACCACAATGAGCAGTTCTTC

length: 14
D: -
J: TRBJ2-3
V: TRBV29-1
size: many
CDR3: CSVEDLVDTDTQYF
DNA: TGCAGCGTTGAAGATCTGGTTGACACAGATACGCAGTATTTT

length: 14
D: -
J: TRBJ2-7
V: TRBV13
size: few
CDR3: CASSLGKGIGEQYF
DNA: TGTGCCAGCAGCTTGGGGAAGGGTATAGGCGAGCAGTACTTC

length: 13
D: -
J: TRBJ2-5
V: TRBV10-3
size: many
CDR3: CAIRGDREETQYF
DNA: TGTGCCATCAGGGGAGACAGAGAAGAGACCCAGTACTTC

length: 14
D: -
J: TRBJ1-5
V: TRBV5-1
size: few
CDR3: CASSPGGIGQPQHF
DNA: TGCGCCAGCAGCCCCGGGGGAATCGGGCAGCCCCAGCATTTT

length: 15
D: -
J: TRBJ2-5
V: TRBV27
size: -
CDR3: CASSFEGNGQETQYF
DNA: TGTGCCAGCAGTTTCGAGGGGAACGGCCAAGAGACCCAGTACTTC